This passage covers 15 T cell receptor beta chains from one sample sequenced in a study of T-cell reconstitution after alpha-beta-depleted transplantation in children. Preparation of the TCRbeta library used unique molecular identifiers. TCRdb re-called the PCR reads with MiXCR, one entry per CDR3 protein. The table records about 27,000 distinct CDR3 sequences, roughly 6% of them present only once. Sequenced here: PBMCs, mostly from graft donor cells, sampled 180 days after TCRalphabeta/CD19-depleted stem cell transplant. These receptors all stem from a male patient younger than 18 who had a stem cell transplant for acute myeloid leukemia, so the T cells may come from the graft donor.

Ten or more counts support this clonotype. This chain joins TRBV12-3 or TRBV12-4 and TRBJ2-7, with D maybe TRBD2 (6 bases). The CDR3 has 17 residues. V gave up 3 bases and J gave up 3 bases, with 21 bases separating them. CDR3 region: CASSLQWRGPILYEQYF. For the CDR3, the DNA is TGTGCCAGCAGTTTGCAATGGAGGGGCCCCATTCTCTACGAGCAGTACTTC.

This clonotype was picked up many times. The chain joins TRBV3-1 to TRBJ1-2; D perhaps matches TRBD1 (6 bases). The germline V gene encodes CDR1 LGHDT and CDR2 YNNKEL (reference sequence). The CDR3 totals 14 residues. V lost 5 bases and J 0 bases, leaving 10 bases between the germline ends. In DNA, the CDR3 is TGTGCCAGCAGCTTACAGGGAGCTAACTATGGCTACACCTTC. Its translation: CASSLQGANYGYTF.

There are many counts of this clonotype. For the CDR3, the DNA is TGCAGCGTTCTGACAGGGCCTTCCTACGAGCAGTACTTC. Protein sequence: CSVLTGPSYEQYF. The chain is built from TRBV29-1 and TRBJ2-7, with 7 bases aligning to TRBD1. The CDR3 extends over 13 amino acids. V trimming: 5 bases; J trimming: 1 base; junction bases outside the gene matches: 5. Looked up from germline, CDR1 is SQVTM and CDR2 is ANQGSEA.

Ten or more counts support this clonotype. The chain links TRBV6-2 or TRBV6-3 to TRBJ2-2, with 7 nucleotides matching TRBD1. With V trimmed by 2 bases and J by 4 bases, 10 bases remained unmatched. This CDR3 has 17 residues. Per germline, CDR1 MNHEY and CDR2 SVGEGT. This chain's CDR3 is CASSYPRDSTTTGELFF. As DNA, the CDR3 is TGTGCCAGCAGTTACCCCCGGGACAGTACAACCACCGGGGAGCTGTTTTTT.

This clonotype was seen at least ten times. This chain connects TRBV18 to TRBJ2-7, with 11 positions matching TRBD1. The length of the CDR3 is 15 residues. The V gene's germline CDR1 is KGHSH and CDR2 LQKENI. Trimming removed 2 bases from V and 6 bases from J; junction bases left unmatched: 6. The CDR3 bases are TGTGCCAGCTCACCAGGGACAGGGGGAGGCTCCGAGCAGTACTTC. It is translated as CASSPGTGGGSEQYF.

This clonotype occurred many times. The chain uses TRBV20-1 and TRBJ1-4; TRBD1 matches 8 bases. J gave up 7 bases and V 3 bases, and 7 bases lay outside the gene matches. The CDR3 is 14 residues long. Germline V gene data show CDR1 as DFQATT and CDR2 as SNEGSKA (reference sequence). DNA for the CDR3: TGCAGTGCTAGTGGTCCAGGGGGCGGTGAAAAACTGTTTTTT. As protein: CSASGPGGGEKLFF.

This clonotype was detected many times. The chain employs TRBV5-1 and TRBJ1-1, with 7 bases lining up with TRBD1. This CDR3 has 15 residues. The V and J ends lost 3 bases and 1 base, in that order; junction bases with no gene match: 6. Germline V CDR1 and CDR2: SGHRS, YFSETQ. CDR3 sequence (DNA): TGCGCCAGCAGCTCGCCGGACAGGCCGAACACTGAAGCTTTCTTT. Amino acid sequence: CASSSPDRPNTEAFF. Drawing the rest from reference TRBV5-1 and TRBJ1-1, the complete variable domain is KAGVTQTPRYLIKTRGQQVTLSCSPISGHRSVSWYQQTPGQGLQFLFEYFSETQRNKGNFPGRFSGRQFSNSRSEMNVSTLELGDSALYLCASSSPDRPNTEAFFGQGTRLTVV.

The rearrangement uses TRBV20-1 and TRBJ2-5; 13 bases are shared with TRBD2. The CDR3 loop spans 17 amino acids. The V gene end was trimmed by 2 bases and the J gene end by 4 bases; junction bases not matched to a gene: 10. Looked up from germline, CDR1 is DFQATT and CDR2 is SNEGSKA (reference sequence). As DNA, the CDR3 is TGCAGTGCTAGAAGTTGGACTAGCGGGAGCCGGGCAGAGACCCAGTACTTC. Translating gives CSARSWTSGSRAETQYF.

This clonotype was counted ten times or more. The chain recombines TRBV29-1 with TRBJ2-7, with 7 bases fitting TRBD1. CDR3 length: 14 amino acids. The J segment lost 4 bases and the V segment lost 5 bases, leaving 11 bases of the junction unmatched. In germline, CDR1 is SQVTM, CDR2 ANQGSEA. The DNA of the CDR3 is TGCAGCGTTTCCCCGACAGGGAGCAGTTACGAGCAGTACTTC. Protein sequence: CSVSPTGSSYEQYF.

In its sample, this clonotype was seen many times. V and J are TRBV6-2 or TRBV6-3 and TRBJ2-2, with D unresolved. The length of the CDR3 is 15 residues. In germline, CDR1 is MNHEY, CDR2 SVGEGT. Trimming removed 6 bases from V and 6 bases from J, with 17 bases in between. The CDR3 DNA reads TGTGCCAGCAGCCTCGGCCCCGATTGGGCCGGGGAGCTGTTTTTT. It codes for CASSLGPDWAGELFF.

This clonotype came up many times. This rearrangement joins TRBV4-3 to TRBJ1-6; 7 bases agree with TRBD1. Germline V gene lookup returns CDR1 LGHNA and CDR2 YSLEER. J lost 8 bases, V lost 4 bases, and 8 bases had no gene match. The CDR3 loop spans 15 amino acids. CDR3: CASSRTGTVDSPLHF. CDR3 nucleotide sequence: TGCGCCAGCAGCCGCACCGGGACAGTGGATTCACCCCTCCACTTT.

The sample holds many counts of this clonotype. The gene calls are TRBV6-6 and TRBJ1-1; D is perhaps TRBD1 (6 bases). V was pared by 4 bases and J by 6 bases, with 12 bases between. The CDR3 length is 13 residues. The germline CDR1 and CDR2 sequences are MNHNY and SVGAGI (reference sequence). Written as DNA, the CDR3 is TGTGCCAGCAGTTTACAGGGTGGCCCTGAAGCTTTCTTT. Its protein is CASSLQGGPEAFF.

This clonotype was found many times. The V and J genes are TRBV20-1 and TRBJ2-7, with 8 bases identical to TRBD2. Germline assignment: CDR1 DFQATT and CDR2 SNEGSKA (reference sequence). The CDR3 consists of 15 residues. V lost 0 bases to trimming and J lost 2 bases; unmatched junction nucleotides: 6. DNA of the CDR3: TGCAGTGCTAGAGATCGGACTAGCAGCGCCTACGAGCAGTACTTC. This codes for CSARDRTSSAYEQYF.

In this sample, this clonotype turned up many times. The chain recombines TRBV12-3 or TRBV12-4 with TRBJ2-3, with TRBD2 as a possible D gene (6 bases). The V gene lost 4 bases and the J gene lost 1 base, with 15 bases spanning the gap. The CDR3 loop spans 16 amino acids. DNA for the CDR3: TGTGCCAGCAGTTCCCGGGCGGGGACTCGCACAGATACGCAGTATTTT. Protein: CASSSRAGTRTDTQYF.

This chain uses TRBV18 with TRBJ1-5; D may be TRBD1 (5 bases). The germline V gene encodes CDR1 KGHSH and CDR2 LQKENI. The CDR3 contains 15 residues. The germline V and J ends were trimmed by 6 bases and 4 bases, with 16 bases remaining between them. Here the CDR3 DNA reads TGTGCCAGCTCCCCTGATTCGGGGGGTAATCAGCCCCAGCATTTT. This gives the protein CASSPDSGGNQPQHF.